This T cell receptor (beta chain) was identified in a study of CD8 T cells in ankylosing spondylitis. Study conclusions and caveats: The study looked at matched synovial fluid samples from ankylosing spondylitis patients. Disease-linked clones were reported to be significantly enriched there. In reactive arthritis synovial fluid and blood, some motif variants had been reported before. Roughly 8 highly homologous variants made up a TCR beta motif that seemed to typify ankylosing spondylitis blood.

In germline, CDR1 is SGHTA, CDR2 FQGNSA. V was cut by 6 bases and J by 3 bases, with 10 bases left in between. The CDR3 totals 13 residues. 5'-RACE, quantitative and with molecular barcodes, yielded the TCR beta libraries. A single record per CDR3 protein comes from TCRdb applying MiXCR to the 5' RACE reads. The sample includes around 430,000 distinct CDR3 sequences, 17% of them seen just once. This clonotype was recorded a few times. Its antigen is not identified. The receptor comes from a male donor with ankylosing spondylitis. The sequenced material came from blood, either unsorted or a sorted T cell fraction (not recorded which). V usage is TRBV7-2 and J usage is TRBJ2-3; weak D call: TRBD2 (7 bases). Written as DNA, the CDR3 is TGTGCCAGCAGGAAGGGGGGGACAGATACGCAGTATTTT. Amino acid sequence: CASRKGGTDTQYF.